This T cell receptor beta chain was observed in a study of T cell responses to AZD1222 COVID-19 vaccine. About the research overall: Second-dose timings of about 4 or about 12 weeks were pooled. Whole-study findings and limits: Repertoires were obtained only post-peak T cell response. Clonal diversity may have been underestimated, and the donors were mostly white British, with more females than males.

About this clone: Its antigen is as yet unknown.

Sequenced by immunoSEQ multiplex PCR; TCRdb stores in-frame clones only, minus some. Of tens of thousands of clones listed, 85% to 90% were seen once; the top ten hold approximately 7%. The V gene end was trimmed by 6 bases and the J gene end by 8 bases; junction bases not matched to a gene: 6. CDR3 length: 13 residues. Germline loops: CDR1 SGHTA, CDR2 FQGNSA. The chain carries TRBV7-2 and TRBJ2-1, with 8 nucleotides matching TRBD1. This TCR came from an adult in good health. The specimen was peripheral blood, collected on day 0 of AZD1222 vaccination. CDR3 region: CASSPGQGDEQFF. The CDR3 coding sequence is TGTGCCAGCAGTCCCGGACAGGGCGATGAGCAGTTCTTC.